Listed here are 22 T cell receptor beta chains from one sample, sequenced in a study of cytomegalovirus exposure and HLA in healthy donors (TCRdb year 2017). The library was built by means of the immunoSEQ multiplex PCR assay. This is the immuneACCESS table as TCRdb keeps it, with only in-frame sequences that have V and J called. A part of the clones is gone; compared with another copy, unresolved V genes explain less than half, and the rest is unexplained. Counted in this sample were some 120,000 clones; around nine tenths of them appeared once. 1.4% of the sample rests with the top ten. Specimen: PBMCs. All receptors derive from a man aged 25-40 years in good health and CMV-seronegative.

The CDR3 here is CASTWQGELNTEAFF. CDR3 in DNA: TGTGCCAGCACTTGGCAGGGGGAGTTGAACACTGAAGCTTTCTTT. The chain employs TRBV5-4 and TRBJ1-1; 7 bases are shared with TRBD1. This CDR3 comprises 15 residues. Germline CDR1 SGHNT, CDR2 YYREEE (reference sequence). After removal of 6 bases from V and 0 bases from J, the junction contained 8 bases not matched to a gene.

This clone was seen a single time. CDR3 nucleotides: TGCGCCAGCAGCTTGGAGGTGACAGGGAGGTTAGCTTTCTTT. Amino acids: CASSLEVTGRLAFF. The gene calls are TRBV5-1 and TRBJ1-1; 7 bases match TRBD1. The CDR3 loop spans 14 amino acids. Germline CDR1 is SGHRS and CDR2 is YFSETQ. The trim removed 0 bases at V and 10 bases at J, leaving 9 bases unmatched.

The chain has TRBV30 and TRBJ1-1; the match to TRBD1 covers 7 bases. Germline values: CDR1 GTSNPN, CDR2 SVGIG (reference sequence). There are 14 residues in the CDR3. The CDR3 loop reads CARTSTGRNTEAFF. CDR3 DNA sequence: TGTGCTCGGACATCGACAGGGAGGAACACTGAAGCTTTCTTT.

This chain uses TRBV5-1 with TRBJ2-2; D gene unclear. Trimming took 2 bases from V and 8 from J, leaving 13 bases between them. From germline, CDR1 is SGHRS and CDR2 YFSETQ. The CDR3 runs 14 residues. This chain's CDR3 is CASSFTPGFGELFF. CDR3 DNA: TGCGCCAGCAGCTTCACCCCGGGTTTTGGGGAGCTGTTTTTT.

The CDR3 loop is CASSITGSNTEAFF. In DNA form, the CDR3 reads TGTGCCAGCAGCATAACAGGGTCGAACACTGAAGCTTTCTTT. The chain recombines TRBV7-8 with TRBJ1-1; TRBD1 might be the D (6 bases). CDR1 is SGHVS and CDR2 is FQNEAQ in the germline V gene. V was trimmed by 5 bases and J by 1 base, leaving 11 bases between them. The CDR3 spans 14 residues.

This clone is a singleton in its sample. The chain couples TRBV6-5 to TRBJ1-3, with D perhaps TRBD1 (5 bases). Looked up from germline, CDR1 is MNHEY and CDR2 is SVGAGI. This CDR3 has 14 amino acids. Trimming left V 10 bases short and J 0 bases short, with 13 bases between. The CDR3 loop is CATSGPSSGNTIYF. CDR3 DNA sequence: TGTGCCACATCAGGGCCTAGCTCTGGAAACACCATATATTTT.

J is TRBJ2-3 and V is TRBV19; 8 nucleotides align to TRBD1. Germline assignment: CDR1 LNHDA and CDR2 SQIVND (reference sequence). The CDR3 length is 14 residues. V dropped 9 bases and J dropped 6; count of bases not matched to a gene: 11. The CDR3 bases are TGTGCCAGCTCGGACAGGGTTTGGTTGGATACGCAGTATTTT. It specifies CASSDRVWLDTQYF. Full variable domain (missing parts from reference TRBV19 and TRBJ2-3): DGGITQSPKYLFRKEGQNVTLSCEQNLNHDAMYWYRQDPGQGLRLIYYSQIVNDFQKGDIAEGYSVSREKKESFPLTVTSAQKNPTAFYLCASSDRVWLDTQYFGPGTRLTVL.

CDR3 in amino acids: CASSIDWTGRQFF. CDR3 sequence (DNA): TGTGCCAGTAGTATAGATTGGACAGGCCGGCAGTTCTTC. The chain couples TRBV19 to TRBJ2-1; 7 bases fit TRBD1. V was clipped by 0 bases and J by 12 bases; unmatched bases: 5. The germline V gene has CDR1 LNHDA and CDR2 SQIVND (reference sequence). The CDR3 covers 13 residues.

J is TRBJ2-1 and V is TRBV4-1; 7 nucleotides match TRBD2. The CDR3 covers 17 residues. Germline values: CDR1 MGHRA, CDR2 YSYEKL. V gave up 4 bases and J gave up 3 bases; unmatched junction bases: 12. The CDR3 sequence: CASSPQGLASGYNEQFF. The CDR3 DNA follows: TGCGCCAGCAGCCCCCAAGGGTTGGCTAGCGGCTACAATGAGCAGTTCTTC.

The rearrangement uses TRBV6-1 and TRBJ2-1; D gene unclear. V was shortened by 2 bases and J by 4 bases, with 6 bases between the two germline ends. The CDR3 loop spans 13 amino acids. Per germline, CDR1 MNHNS and CDR2 SASEGT. The DNA for the CDR3 is TGTGCCAGCAGTGAAACCGCGTACAATGAGCAGTTCTTC. This encodes CASSETAYNEQFF.

This clone showed up just once. This sequence joins TRBV10-3 and TRBJ1-4, with 7 bases matching TRBD1. The germline CDR1 and CDR2 sequences are ENHRY and SYGVKD. V lost 3 bases to trimming and J lost 4 bases; unmatched junction nucleotides: 8. This CDR3 has 16 amino acids. The CDR3 nucleotides are TGTGCCATCAGTGATAGGACCGGGACAGTTAATGAAAAACTGTTTTTT. Amino acids: CAISDRTGTVNEKLFF.

This rearrangement joins TRBV5-1 to TRBJ1-2; the match to TRBD1 covers 8 bases. The junction had 9 bases not matched to a gene; V was cut back by 1 base and J by 7 bases. The CDR3 is made up of 15 amino acids. Germline CDR1 SGHRS, CDR2 YFSETQ. CDR3 sequence: CASSLSFGQGAGYTF. The DNA of the CDR3 is TGCGCCAGCAGCTTGAGTTTCGGGCAGGGGGCTGGCTACACCTTC.

This chain links TRBV11-1 with TRBJ2-1; TRBD2 matches 7 bases. The ends lost 4 bases at V and 5 bases at J; junction bases unmatched: 2. The CDR3 covers 13 residues. Germline CDR1 reads SGHAT; CDR2 reads FQDESV (reference sequence). Here the CDR3 reads CASSSLADNEQFF. In DNA form, the CDR3 reads TGTGCCAGCAGCTCCCTAGCGGACAATGAGCAGTTCTTC.

Here the CDR3 reads CASSSTGYSYEQYF. CDR3 DNA sequence: TGTGCCAGCAGCTCGACAGGATATTCCTACGAGCAGTACTTC. The chain links TRBV14 to TRBJ2-7; possible D gene TRBD1, 6 bases. The germline gives CDR1 SGHDN, CDR2 FVKESK. This CDR3 region has 14 residues. Deletions cut 5 bases from V and 1 base from J, with 12 bases between.

The chain couples TRBV27 to TRBJ2-7; TRBD1 aligns across 7 bases. V dropped 6 bases and J dropped 0; count of bases not matched to a gene: 5. CDR1 MNHEY and CDR2 SMNVEV come from the germline V gene (reference sequence). The CDR3 is 14 amino acids. The CDR3 nucleotides are TGTGCCAGCAGAAGCGACAGGGACTCCTACGAGCAGTACTTC. This encodes CASRSDRDSYEQYF.

The V call is TRBV2, the J call TRBJ1-3, with TRBD1 as a possible D gene (6 bases). The germline V gene encodes CDR1 SNHLY and CDR2 FYNNEI. The V and J ends lost 8 bases and 4 bases respectively, with 21 bases between them. The CDR3 extends over 16 amino acids. The CDR3 sequence: CASAGAGARWGNTIYF. The CDR3 DNA sequence: TGTGCCAGCGCGGGGGCAGGGGCCAGGTGGGGAAACACCATATATTTT.

The count of this clone is one. The chain links TRBV10-2 to TRBJ2-3; D might be TRBD2 (5 bases). This CDR3 contains 14 residues. V dropped 7 bases and J dropped 2 bases, with 13 bases sitting between them. Looked up from germline, CDR1 is WSHSY and CDR2 is SAAADI. For the CDR3, the DNA is TGCGCCAGCACCGGGGTGCCGCCCACAGATACGCAGTATTTT. This codes for CASTGVPPTDTQYF.

V and J are TRBV27 and TRBJ1-5, with 9 bases matching TRBD1. The CDR3 totals 17 residues. The trim removed 5 bases at V and 2 bases at J, leaving 10 bases unmatched. Germline CDR1 reads MNHEY; CDR2 reads SMNVEV (reference sequence). CDR3 nucleotide sequence: TGTGCCAGCAGTGGACCACAGGGGGCCAGGGGCAATCAGCCCCAGCATTTT. Residues: CASSGPQGARGNQPQHF.

The J gene is TRBJ2-1, the V gene TRBV29-1, with D tentatively TRBD2 (6 bases). V lost 3 bases and J lost 4, with 10 bases in between. The length of the CDR3 is 13 residues. The germline CDR1 and CDR2 sequences are SQVTM and ANQGSEA. CDR3 sequence (DNA): TGCAGCGTTGACCCCGGACTATACAATGAGCAGTTCTTC. This sequence encodes CSVDPGLYNEQFF.

This clone was seen once. Here the CDR3 reads CATRGPANEKLFF. In nucleotides, the CDR3 is TGTGCCACCAGGGGGCCGGCTAATGAAAAACTGTTTTTT. This chain connects TRBV6-5 to TRBJ1-4, with 8 bases aligning to TRBD1. From germline, CDR1 is MNHEY and CDR2 SVGAGI. There are 13 residues in the CDR3. V lost 10 bases, J lost 3 bases, and 4 bases stayed unmatched.

The CDR3 region is CASRGQSTEAFF. The CDR3 region has the DNA TGTGCCAGCAGGGGACAGTCTACTGAAGCTTTCTTT. V usage is TRBV7-3 and J usage is TRBJ1-1, with 7 bases identical to TRBD1. After removal of 6 bases from V and 5 bases from J, the junction contained 3 bases not matched to a gene. The V gene's germline CDR1 is SGHTA and CDR2 FQGTGA. The CDR3 length is 12 residues.

This chain links TRBV7-8 with TRBJ2-5, with D possibly being TRBD2 (6 bases). Germline CDR1 reads SGHVS; CDR2 reads FQNEAQ. There are 13 residues in the CDR3. Trimming shortened V by 7 bases and J by 4 bases, and 13 bases separated the two germline ends. Here the CDR3 reads CASTPAGGETQYF. The CDR3 nucleotides read TGTGCCAGCACACCAGCGGGCGGAGAGACCCAGTACTTC. The whole variable domain, filled in from reference TRBV7-8 and TRBJ2-5, reads GAGVSQSPRYKVAKRGQDVALRCDPISGHVSLFWYQQALGQGPEFLTYFQNEAQLDKSGLPSDRFFAERPEGSVSTLKIQRTQQEDSAVYLCASTPAGGETQYFGPGTRLLVL.